These T cell receptor beta chains were read from a single sample in a study of cytomegalovirus exposure and HLA in healthy donors. TCRdb's copy holds only in-frame clones and misses some; the assay was immunoSEQ multiplex PCR. The table records some 130,000 clones, about 80% of them present only once. Specimen: PBMCs. These receptor sequences come from a man aged 40-55 years in good health and CMV-seronegative. The CDR3 runs from the conserved cysteine through the conserved F or W. D genes are given only for firm matches. The size of a clone is reported for some rows only, either as once, few or many, or as a class for expanded clones.

cdr3_nt: TGCGCCAGCAGCCAATTTCCGGGGGGCGAGCAGTACTTC
cdr3_aa: CASSQFPGGEQYF
clone_size: -
v_call: TRBV4-1
d_call: TRBD2
j_call: TRBJ2-7

cdr3_nt: TGTGCCAGCAGCTTGGAAGGAGGCGAGCAGTACTTC
cdr3_aa: CASSLEGGEQYF
clone_size: -
v_call: TRBV5-4
d_call: -
j_call: TRBJ2-7

cdr3_nt: TGTGCCAGCAGTACGGGGGTCACCCCCTCCTACGAGCAGTACTTC
cdr3_aa: CASSTGVTPSYEQYF
clone_size: -
v_call: TRBV7-2
d_call: -
j_call: TRBJ2-7

cdr3_nt: TGCGCCAGCAGCTGGCAGGGATCTAATGAAAAACTGTTTTTT
cdr3_aa: CASSWQGSNEKLFF
clone_size: once
v_call: TRBV5-1
d_call: -
j_call: TRBJ1-4

cdr3_nt: TGTGCCAGCAGCTTGGGCCAGGGGGCGGGAGAGACCCAGTACTTC
cdr3_aa: CASSLGQGAGETQYF
clone_size: -
v_call: TRBV7-2
d_call: TRBD1
j_call: TRBJ2-5

cdr3_nt: TGCAGCGTTGCGGGGGGCCTGAACACTGAAGCTTTCTTT
cdr3_aa: CSVAGGLNTEAFF
clone_size: -
v_call: TRBV29-1
d_call: -
j_call: TRBJ1-1

cdr3_nt: TGTGCCAGCAGTGAAAATACAGGGGGCGCCGGTTACTACGAGCAGTACTTC
cdr3_aa: CASSENTGGAGYYEQYF
clone_size: -
v_call: TRBV6-1
d_call: TRBD1
j_call: TRBJ2-7

cdr3_nt: TGTGCCCTGGACCACAGGGGGAGCACAGATACGCAGTATTTT
cdr3_aa: CALDHRGSTDTQYF
clone_size: -
v_call: TRBV30
d_call: TRBD1
j_call: TRBJ2-3

cdr3_nt: TGTGCCAGCAGTTACTGGAACCGCGGGGTACAAGAGACCCAGTACTTC
cdr3_aa: CASSYWNRGVQETQYF
clone_size: -
v_call: TRBV6-5
d_call: -
j_call: TRBJ2-5

cdr3_nt: TGTGCCAGCAGCGGGTTGACTAGCGGTAACAATGAGCAGTTCTTC
cdr3_aa: CASSGLTSGNNEQFF
clone_size: -
v_call: TRBV11-2
d_call: TRBD2
j_call: TRBJ2-1

cdr3_nt: TGTGCCAGCTCACCCGCCAGGGGATATGATCAGCCCCAGCATTTT
cdr3_aa: CASSPARGYDQPQHF
clone_size: -
v_call: TRBV18
d_call: -
j_call: TRBJ1-5

cdr3_nt: TGTGCCATCAGTGGGGGGACAGCGCGGTCTGGCTACACCTTC
cdr3_aa: CAISGGTARSGYTF
clone_size: -
v_call: TRBV10-3
d_call: TRBD1
j_call: TRBJ1-2

cdr3_nt: TGTGCCAGCAGTTCCCCCCAGGGTGGTGGCTACACCTTC
cdr3_aa: CASSSPQGGGYTF
clone_size: -
v_call: TRBV27
d_call: -
j_call: TRBJ1-2

cdr3_nt: TGTGCCTGGAACGACAGGGACACTGAAGCTTTCTTT
cdr3_aa: CAWNDRDTEAFF
clone_size: -
v_call: TRBV30
d_call: TRBD1
j_call: TRBJ1-1

cdr3_nt: TGTGCCAGCAGACCAGAAAGGAACACTGAAGCTTTCTTT
cdr3_aa: CASRPERNTEAFF
clone_size: few
v_call: TRBV6-1
d_call: -
j_call: TRBJ1-1

cdr3_nt: TGTGCCAGCAGCCAAGTAGGAGGGCCACGATCCTCCGAGCAGTACTTC
cdr3_aa: CASSQVGGPRSSEQYF
clone_size: few
v_call: TRBV14
d_call: -
j_call: TRBJ2-7

cdr3_nt: TGTGCCATCAGTGGGACACACCAAGAGACCCAGTACTTC
cdr3_aa: CAISGTHQETQYF
clone_size: -
v_call: TRBV10-3
d_call: -
j_call: TRBJ2-5

cdr3_nt: TGTGCCAGCAGCTCCGTAAGAGCTAGCTACAATGAGCAGTTCTTC
cdr3_aa: CASSSVRASYNEQFF
clone_size: -
v_call: TRBV11-2
d_call: -
j_call: TRBJ2-1

cdr3_nt: TGTGCCAGCAGCTTTCCGGGGGTGTACGAGCAGTACTTC
cdr3_aa: CASSFPGVYEQYF
clone_size: -
v_call: TRBV5-4
d_call: -
j_call: TRBJ2-7

cdr3_nt: TGTGCCAGCAGCGTAGGCGGGGGGTATGGCTACACCTTC
cdr3_aa: CASSVGGGYGYTF
clone_size: -
v_call: TRBV9
d_call: -
j_call: TRBJ1-2

cdr3_nt: TGCGCCAGCAGCTTGGGGTTGGCTAACACTGAAGCTTTCTTT
cdr3_aa: CASSLGLANTEAFF
clone_size: few
v_call: TRBV5-1
d_call: -
j_call: TRBJ1-1

cdr3_nt: TGTGCCAGTAGTCGGGCGGGGGTTTCCTACGAGCAGTACTTC
cdr3_aa: CASSRAGVSYEQYF
clone_size: -
v_call: TRBV19
d_call: TRBD2
j_call: TRBJ2-7

cdr3_nt: TGTGCCAGCTCACCGGACAGGGGGGCGTTTGGAAACACCATATATTTT
cdr3_aa: CASSPDRGAFGNTIYF
clone_size: -
v_call: TRBV18
d_call: TRBD1
j_call: TRBJ1-3

cdr3_nt: TGTGCCAGCAGTTTCTTGGGGGCAAGGGACACTGAAGCTTTCTTT
cdr3_aa: CASSFLGARDTEAFF
clone_size: -
v_call: TRBV28
d_call: -
j_call: TRBJ1-1

cdr3_nt: TGTGCCAGCAGCTTGTGGGGGGACCAGCCCCAGCATTTT
cdr3_aa: CASSLWGDQPQHF
clone_size: -
v_call: TRBV5-4
d_call: -
j_call: TRBJ1-5

cdr3_nt: TGTGCCAGCAGTGAAGCGCGATGGGCGGGTCAGCCCCAGCATTTT
cdr3_aa: CASSEARWAGQPQHF
clone_size: -
v_call: TRBV2
d_call: -
j_call: TRBJ1-5

cdr3_nt: TGTGCCAGCAGCGTAGTAGCGGGGGTCTACAATGAGCAGTTCTTC
cdr3_aa: CASSVVAGVYNEQFF
clone_size: -
v_call: TRBV9
d_call: TRBD2
j_call: TRBJ2-1

cdr3_nt: TGTGCCAGCAGCACTGACAGGAAGTCCTATGGCTACACCTTC
cdr3_aa: CASSTDRKSYGYTF
clone_size: -
v_call: TRBV5-4
d_call: -
j_call: TRBJ1-2

cdr3_nt: TGCAGCGTGGGGACTAGCGGGAATAAAGAGACCCAGTACTTC
cdr3_aa: CSVGTSGNKETQYF
clone_size: -
v_call: TRBV29-1
d_call: TRBD2
j_call: TRBJ2-5

cdr3_nt: TGTGCCAGCAGGGGACAGGGAGGGAATCAGCCCCAGCATTTT
cdr3_aa: CASRGQGGNQPQHF
clone_size: -
v_call: TRBV28
d_call: TRBD1
j_call: TRBJ1-5

cdr3_nt: TGTGCCAGCGGGACAGGGCCAGCTCAGCCCCAGCATTTT
cdr3_aa: CASGTGPAQPQHF
clone_size: -
v_call: TRBV2
d_call: TRBD1
j_call: TRBJ1-5

cdr3_nt: TGTGCCAGTTCGCGGGACAGCGGATCCTACGAGCAGTACTTC
cdr3_aa: CASSRDSGSYEQYF
clone_size: -
v_call: TRBV19
d_call: -
j_call: TRBJ2-7

cdr3_nt: TGTGCCAGCAGCGTAGACGGGGGTAGCACAGATACGCAGTATTTT
cdr3_aa: CASSVDGGSTDTQYF
clone_size: few
v_call: TRBV9
d_call: -
j_call: TRBJ2-3

cdr3_nt: TGCAGTGCTTCCCTCAGGGACGAGCAGTACTTC
cdr3_aa: CSASLRDEQYF
clone_size: -
v_call: TRBV20-1
d_call: -
j_call: TRBJ2-7

cdr3_nt: TGTGCCAGCAGTCAAGGGACAAACTATGGCTACACCTTC
cdr3_aa: CASSQGTNYGYTF
clone_size: -
v_call: TRBV6-1
d_call: -
j_call: TRBJ1-2

cdr3_nt: TGCAGCGCCAGGGGAAGCTCCTACGAGCAGTACTTC
cdr3_aa: CSARGSSYEQYF
clone_size: -
v_call: TRBV29-1
d_call: -
j_call: TRBJ2-7

cdr3_nt: TGTGCCAGCAGAAGACAGAACACTGAAGCTTTCTTT
cdr3_aa: CASRRQNTEAFF
clone_size: -
v_call: TRBV2
d_call: -
j_call: TRBJ1-1

cdr3_nt: TGTGCCAGCAGTTTAGTGCGGAACAATGAGCAGTTCTTC
cdr3_aa: CASSLVRNNEQFF
clone_size: -
v_call: TRBV28
d_call: -
j_call: TRBJ2-1

cdr3_nt: TGTGCCAGCAGCACCGGGACCTCAGGGGGCAAGAACACTGAAGCTTTCTTT
cdr3_aa: CASSTGTSGGKNTEAFF
clone_size: -
v_call: TRBV4-2
d_call: TRBD1
j_call: TRBJ1-1

cdr3_nt: TGTGCCAGCAGTGACAGGGGTCTAACTGAAGCTTTCTTT
cdr3_aa: CASSDRGLTEAFF
clone_size: -
v_call: TRBV6-6
d_call: TRBD1
j_call: TRBJ1-1

cdr3_nt: TGTGCCAGCAGCTCTCTAGGTGGCAGGGGCCGTCAAGAGACCCAGTACTTC
cdr3_aa: CASSSLGGRGRQETQYF
clone_size: -
v_call: TRBV11-2
d_call: -
j_call: TRBJ2-5

cdr3_nt: TGTGCCAGCAGCTCTCGGACAGGCATGAACACTGAAGCTTTCTTT
cdr3_aa: CASSSRTGMNTEAFF
clone_size: many
v_call: TRBV7-8
d_call: TRBD1
j_call: TRBJ1-1

cdr3_nt: TGTGCCAGCAGTTCCTCAGGGGGCTCTGGAAACACCATATATTTT
cdr3_aa: CASSSSGGSGNTIYF
clone_size: -
v_call: TRBV27
d_call: TRBD1
j_call: TRBJ1-3

cdr3_nt: TGCGCCAGCAGCTCGACAGGGGGAGAAACCGGGGAGCTGTTTTTT
cdr3_aa: CASSSTGGETGELFF
clone_size: -
v_call: TRBV5-1
d_call: TRBD1
j_call: TRBJ2-2

cdr3_nt: TGTGCCAGCAGCATGGACAGGGGTGCTGAAAAACTGTTTTTT
cdr3_aa: CASSMDRGAEKLFF
clone_size: -
v_call: TRBV7-2
d_call: TRBD1
j_call: TRBJ1-4

cdr3_nt: TGTGCCATCAGTGGACATTTGAACACTGAAGCTTTCTTT
cdr3_aa: CAISGHLNTEAFF
clone_size: -
v_call: TRBV10-3
d_call: -
j_call: TRBJ1-1

cdr3_nt: TGTGCCAGCAGTTCCTACAGGGGGGCGAACACTGAAGCTTTCTTT
cdr3_aa: CASSSYRGANTEAFF
clone_size: -
v_call: TRBV28
d_call: TRBD1
j_call: TRBJ1-1

cdr3_nt: TGTGCCAGCAGCCCCGGGACAGGAAGAGTGAGCGAGCAGTACTTC
cdr3_aa: CASSPGTGRVSEQYF
clone_size: -
v_call: TRBV6-5
d_call: TRBD1
j_call: TRBJ2-7

cdr3_nt: TGTGCCAGCAGTTACTCGCGGGTGTACAATGAGCAGTTCTTC
cdr3_aa: CASSYSRVYNEQFF
clone_size: -
v_call: TRBV6-6
d_call: -
j_call: TRBJ2-1

cdr3_nt: TGTGCCAGCAGTCCGGGACAGGGGGGAAATTTTGGGGCCAACGTCCTGACTTTC
cdr3_aa: CASSPGQGGNFGANVLTF
clone_size: -
v_call: TRBV28
d_call: TRBD1
j_call: TRBJ2-6

cdr3_nt: TGCGCCAGCAGCCCCGGAGTGGGGGCAAAGGAGCAGTTCTTC
cdr3_aa: CASSPGVGAKEQFF
clone_size: -
v_call: TRBV5-1
d_call: -
j_call: TRBJ2-1

cdr3_nt: TGTGCCAGCAGTTTAGGGACTAGCGGGAGTCGTGAGCAGTTCTTC
cdr3_aa: CASSLGTSGSREQFF
clone_size: -
v_call: TRBV6-5
d_call: TRBD2
j_call: TRBJ2-1

cdr3_nt: TGTGCCAGCAGTGACCCAGGGGGCGGGAGTGCTGAAAAACTGTTTTTT
cdr3_aa: CASSDPGGGSAEKLFF
clone_size: -
v_call: TRBV6-1
d_call: TRBD1
j_call: TRBJ1-4

cdr3_nt: TGTGCCAGTAGTACTTTAGCGGGAGCCGATTACGAGCAGTACTTC
cdr3_aa: CASSTLAGADYEQYF
clone_size: -
v_call: TRBV19
d_call: TRBD2
j_call: TRBJ2-7

cdr3_nt: TGCGCCAGCAGCTTACTACAGGGGACTGAAGCTTTCTTT
cdr3_aa: CASSLLQGTEAFF
clone_size: -
v_call: TRBV5-1
d_call: TRBD1
j_call: TRBJ1-1

cdr3_nt: TGTGCCTGGAGGGAGGGGGCGTCCACCGGGGAGCTGTTTTTT
cdr3_aa: CAWREGASTGELFF
clone_size: -
v_call: TRBV30
d_call: -
j_call: TRBJ2-2

cdr3_nt: TGTGCCAGCGGGGAGGATACCTATCAGCCCCAGCATTTT
cdr3_aa: CASGEDTYQPQHF
clone_size: few
v_call: TRBV6-5
d_call: -
j_call: TRBJ1-5

cdr3_nt: TGCGCCAGCTGGGACAGCCTGAACACCGGGGAGCTGTTTTTT
cdr3_aa: CASWDSLNTGELFF
clone_size: -
v_call: TRBV5-1
d_call: TRBD1
j_call: TRBJ2-2

cdr3_nt: TGTGCCAGCAGTTTATGGGGGGACTCCTACGAGCAGTACTTC
cdr3_aa: CASSLWGDSYEQYF
clone_size: once
v_call: TRBV27
d_call: -
j_call: TRBJ2-7